This entry lists 5 T cell receptor beta chains sequenced from one sample in a study. TCRdb itself ran the RT-PCR reads through MiXCR, one entry per CDR3 protein. The sample yields about 700,000 distinct CDR3 sequences, approximately 15% seen once. Sequenced sample: memory CD4+ T cells from blood. The receptors come from a female donor in good health, serving as a healthy control.

This clonotype was recorded a few times. The chain links TRBV7-9 to TRBJ1-5, with TRBD1 matching 9 bases. With V trimmed by 5 bases and J by 3 bases, 14 bases remained unmatched. The CDR3 length is 18 residues. CDR1 and CDR2 from the germline V gene are SEHNR and FQNEAQ (reference sequence). The CDR3 nucleotides are TGTGCCAGCAGCCGTTGGACAGGGGTAAGGGGAGACAATCAGCCCCAGCATTTT. Amino acids: CASSRWTGVRGDNQPQHF.

This clonotype was found a few times. The chain joins TRBV24-1 to TRBJ2-1; 7 positions match TRBD2. Trimming took 5 bases from V and 7 from J; bases not matched to a gene: 10. Per germline, CDR1 KGHDR and CDR2 SFDVKD. The CDR3 is 15 residues long. The CDR3 reads CATSAPAGVENEQFF. The CDR3 nucleotides read TGTGCCACCAGTGCTCCGGCGGGAGTTGAAAATGAGCAGTTCTTC.

This clonotype has a count of ten or more. This chain joins TRBV4-1 and TRBJ2-4; D unclear. This CDR3 spans 20 amino acids. The V and J ends lost 2 bases and 0 bases respectively, with 23 bases between them. The germline V gene has CDR1 MGHRA and CDR2 YSYEKL. The CDR3 protein is CASSQLVAQGTRTAKNIQYF. The CDR3 nucleotides are TGCGCCAGCAGCCAACTTGTTGCTCAAGGCACCCGTACAGCCAAAAACATTCAGTACTTC.

This chain connects TRBV20-1 to TRBJ2-3; 10 bases align to TRBD1. Germline CDR1 is DFQATT and CDR2 is SNEGSKA (reference sequence). The CDR3 is 14 amino acids. With V trimmed by 5 bases and J by 4 bases, 6 bases remained unmatched. CDR3 DNA: TGCAGTGCTCTTGACAGGGGGCCGTCAGATACGCAGTATTTT. This translates into CSALDRGPSDTQYF.

Only a few counts were recorded for this clonotype. This chain uses TRBV20-1 with TRBJ2-2; weak D call: TRBD2 (5 bases). CDR1 and CDR2 (germline): DFQATT, SNEGSKA (reference sequence). Trimming shortened V by 5 bases and J by 7 bases, and 11 bases separated the two germline ends. The CDR3 is made up of 12 amino acids. CDR3 nucleotides: TGCAGTGCTTCGCCGGAGGTCGGGGAGCTGTTTTTT. Translation gives CSASPEVGELFF.